In its sample, the clone carrying this T cell receptor beta chain was seen many times. Its antigen remains unidentified. This entry comes from a study of CD8+CD57+ T cells in acquired aplastic anemia. About the research overall: Quantities of DNA derived from sorted CD4+ and CD8+ cells averaged roughly 3.4 ug. Read counts for CD4+ cells (from healthy donors) averaged about 10.8 million. General study results and limits: Patients were compared with controls for CD8+ Simpson's diversity, and no significant difference emerged.

The CDR3 extends over 15 amino acids. The junction had 3 bases not matched to a gene; V was cut back by 2 bases and J by 7 bases. Researchers used genomic DNA as the template to profile TCR beta VDJ and CDR3. TCRdb re-called the reads through MiXCR, storing one row per CDR3 protein. This sample has 150,000 to 200,000 distinct CDR3 sequences; approximately 60% occur once, and the top ten carry roughly 44%. J is TRBJ2-1 and V is TRBV12-3 or TRBV12-4; 12 positions agree with TRBD2. The sequencing input was sorted CD4+, CD8+, or CD8+CD57+ T cells (not recorded which) from PBMCs. The TCR was taken from a human donor in good health. CDR3 sequence: CASSLLAGGPNEQFF. The CDR3 DNA follows: TGTGCCAGCAGTTTACTAGCGGGAGGGCCAAATGAGCAGTTCTTC.